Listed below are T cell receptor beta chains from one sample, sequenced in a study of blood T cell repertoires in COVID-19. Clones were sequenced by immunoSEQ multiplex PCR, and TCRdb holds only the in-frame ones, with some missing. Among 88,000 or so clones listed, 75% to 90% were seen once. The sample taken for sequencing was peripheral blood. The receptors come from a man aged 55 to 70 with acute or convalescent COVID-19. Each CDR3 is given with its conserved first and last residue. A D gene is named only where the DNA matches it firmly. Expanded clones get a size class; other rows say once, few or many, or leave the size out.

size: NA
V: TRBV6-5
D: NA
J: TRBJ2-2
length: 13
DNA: TGTGCCATTAGGGACTCCGGCGCCGGGGAGCTGTTTTTT
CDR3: CAIRDSGAGELFF

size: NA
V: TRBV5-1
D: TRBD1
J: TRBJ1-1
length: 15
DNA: TGCGCCAGCAGCTTGAAGGGGGCCGGGAACACTGAAGCTTTCTTT
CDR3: CASSLKGAGNTEAFF

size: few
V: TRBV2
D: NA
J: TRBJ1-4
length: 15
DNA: TGTGCCAGCAGTGAAGGTAACAGGGTATATGAAAAACTGTTTTTT
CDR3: CASSEGNRVYEKLFF

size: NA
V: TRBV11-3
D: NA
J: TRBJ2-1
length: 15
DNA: TGTGCCAGCAGCCCCGGGACAACTTCGTACAATGAGCAGTTCTTC
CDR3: CASSPGTTSYNEQFF

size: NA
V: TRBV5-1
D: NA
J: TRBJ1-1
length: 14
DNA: TGCGCCAGCAGCTTGGGGCCGGGGAACACTGAAGCTTTCTTT
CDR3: CASSLGPGNTEAFF

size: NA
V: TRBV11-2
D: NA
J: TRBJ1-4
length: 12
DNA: TGTGCCAGCAGCTTAAGGGGTGAAAAACTGTTTTTT
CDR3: CASSLRGEKLFF

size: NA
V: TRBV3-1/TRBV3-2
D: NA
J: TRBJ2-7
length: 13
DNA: TGTGCCAGCAGTCCACGGGTGAACTACGAGCAGTACTTC
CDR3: CASSPRVNYEQYF

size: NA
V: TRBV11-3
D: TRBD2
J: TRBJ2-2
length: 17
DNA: TGTGCCAGCAGCTTCTCCGGGACTAGCGTCAACACCGGGGAGCTGTTTTTT
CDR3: CASSFSGTSVNTGELFF

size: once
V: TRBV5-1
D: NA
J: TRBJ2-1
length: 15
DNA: TGCGCCAGCAGCTTGGCTAGCGCCTCACTCAATGAGCAGTTCTTC
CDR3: CASSLASASLNEQFF

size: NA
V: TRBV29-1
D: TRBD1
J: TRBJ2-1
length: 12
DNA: TGCAGCGTTGGGACAGGTTATAATGAGCAGTTCTTC
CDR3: CSVGTGYNEQFF

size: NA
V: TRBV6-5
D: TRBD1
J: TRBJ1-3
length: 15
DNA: TGTGCCAGCAGGCCACAGGGGAGCTCTGGAAACACCATATATTTT
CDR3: CASRPQGSSGNTIYF

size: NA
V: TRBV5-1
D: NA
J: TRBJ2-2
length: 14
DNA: TGCGCCAGCAGCTTAAGGGGGAACCCCGGGGAGCTGTTTTTT
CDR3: CASSLRGNPGELFF

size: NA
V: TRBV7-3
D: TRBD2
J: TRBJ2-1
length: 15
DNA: TGTGCCAGCAGCTCTACCGGGACTAGTATCAATGAGCAGTTCTTC
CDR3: CASSSTGTSINEQFF

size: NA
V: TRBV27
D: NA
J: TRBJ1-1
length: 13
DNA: TGTGCCAGCAGTTTACAGATGAACACTGAAGCTTTCTTT
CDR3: CASSLQMNTEAFF

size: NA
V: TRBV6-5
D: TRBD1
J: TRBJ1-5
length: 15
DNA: TGTGCCAGCCGATTTTCGGGACAGAGCAATCAGCCCCAGCATTTT
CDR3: CASRFSGQSNQPQHF

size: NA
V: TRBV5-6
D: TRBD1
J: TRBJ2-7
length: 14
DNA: TGTGCCAGCAGCTTGCCGACAGGGTCGCACGAGCAGTACTTC
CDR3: CASSLPTGSHEQYF

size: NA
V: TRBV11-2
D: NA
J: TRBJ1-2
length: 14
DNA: TGTGCCAGCAGCTTAGGGCAGGGCAACTATGGCTACACCTTC
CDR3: CASSLGQGNYGYTF

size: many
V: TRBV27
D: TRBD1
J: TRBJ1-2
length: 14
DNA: TGTGCCAGCAGTACACAGGGGGCTAACTATGGCTACACCTTC
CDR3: CASSTQGANYGYTF

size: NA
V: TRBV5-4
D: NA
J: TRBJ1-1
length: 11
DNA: TGTGCCAGCCAAGGGGGAACTGAAGCTTTCTTT
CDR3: CASQGGTEAFF

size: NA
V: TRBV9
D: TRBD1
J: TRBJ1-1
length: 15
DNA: TGTGCCAGCAGCGGGACAGGGGGCCGAGAGACGGAAGCTTTCTTT
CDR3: CASSGTGGRETEAFF

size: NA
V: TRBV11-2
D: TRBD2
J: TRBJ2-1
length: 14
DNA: TGTGCCAGCAGCTTAGAATCTAGCGGGAGTGAGCAGTTCTTC
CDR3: CASSLESSGSEQFF

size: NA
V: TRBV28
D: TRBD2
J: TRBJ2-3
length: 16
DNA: TGTGCCAGCAGTTTAGTTACGGGAGGGAGCACAGATACGCAGTATTTT
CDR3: CASSLVTGGSTDTQYF

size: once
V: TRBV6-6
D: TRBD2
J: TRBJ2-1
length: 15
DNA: TGTGCCAGCAGGCAGCGGGATTTATCCTACAATGAGCAGTTCTTC
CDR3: CASRQRDLSYNEQFF

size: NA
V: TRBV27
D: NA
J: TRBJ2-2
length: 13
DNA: TGTGCCAGCAGTTTCTCGGGGACCGGGGAGCTGTTTTTT
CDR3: CASSFSGTGELFF

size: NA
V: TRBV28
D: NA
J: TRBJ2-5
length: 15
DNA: TGTGCCAGCAGTTTACCCCAGGGATCAGGAGAGACCCAGTACTTC
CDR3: CASSLPQGSGETQYF

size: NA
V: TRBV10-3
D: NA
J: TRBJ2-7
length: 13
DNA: TGTGCCATCATGACCCTCACAGGCAACGAGCAGTACTTC
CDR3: CAIMTLTGNEQYF

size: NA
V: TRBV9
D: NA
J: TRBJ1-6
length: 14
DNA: TGTGCCAGCAGGGGGGCTGGGAATAATTCACCCCTCCACTTT
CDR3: CASRGAGNNSPLHF

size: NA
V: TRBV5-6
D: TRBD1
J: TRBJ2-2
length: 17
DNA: TGTGCCAGCAGCTGGGGGCGGTCCGACAGGGCGCACGGGGAGCTGTTTTTT
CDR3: CASSWGRSDRAHGELFF

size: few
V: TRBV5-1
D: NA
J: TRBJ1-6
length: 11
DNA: TGCGCCAGCAGCGAGAATTCACCCCTCCACTTT
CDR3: CASSENSPLHF

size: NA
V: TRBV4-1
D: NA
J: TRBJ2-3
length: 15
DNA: TGCGCCAGCAGCCAAGAACACAGGGGCACAGATACGCAGTATTTT
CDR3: CASSQEHRGTDTQYF

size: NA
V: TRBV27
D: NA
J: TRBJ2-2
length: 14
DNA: TGTGCCAGCAGTTCGAAACAGGGACCCGGGGAGCTGTTTTTT
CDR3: CASSSKQGPGELFF

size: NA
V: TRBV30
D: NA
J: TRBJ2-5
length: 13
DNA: TGTGCCTGGAGTAATACGGGGCAAGAGACCCAGTACTTC
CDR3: CAWSNTGQETQYF

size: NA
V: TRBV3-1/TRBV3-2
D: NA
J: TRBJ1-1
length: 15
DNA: TGTGCCAGCAGCTCTCAAGCGATCATGAACACTGAAGCTTTCTTT
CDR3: CASSSQAIMNTEAFF

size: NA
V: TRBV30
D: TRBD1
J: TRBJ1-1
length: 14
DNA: TGTGCCTGGAGAGAACAGGGGTTGTACACTGAAGCTTTCTTT
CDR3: CAWREQGLYTEAFF

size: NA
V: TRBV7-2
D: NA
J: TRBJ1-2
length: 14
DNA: TGTGCCAGCAGCTCACGAGCAGGAATCAACGGCTACACCTTC
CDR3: CASSSRAGINGYTF